Presented here are 32 T cell receptor beta chains from one specimen sequenced in a study of blood T cell repertoires in COVID-19. Sequencing was performed with immunoSEQ multiplex PCR; in TCRdb, only in-frame clones are kept and a portion is missing. The sample has approximately 240,000 clones, 84% seen once. Sequenced material: peripheral blood. The receptor source for this set is a woman in her forties who had recovered from COVID-19.

The V gene is TRBV3-1 (or the pseudogene TRBV3-2), the J gene TRBJ1-1, with TRBD1 identical over 9 bases. The CDR3 is 13 amino acids. With 2 bases clipped from V and 11 bases from J, the junction kept 6 bases outside the gene matches. Germline V gives CDR1 LGHDT, CDR2 YNNKEL (reference sequence). The DNA of the CDR3 is TGTGCCAGCAGCCAAAGGACAGGGGAGGGGGCTTTCTTT. Translating gives CASSQRTGEGAFF.

The chain recombines TRBV7-2 with TRBJ2-1, with 9 bases aligning to TRBD2. V was clipped by 5 bases and J by 6 bases; unmatched bases: 11. Germline loops: CDR1 SGHTA, CDR2 FQGNSA. This CDR3 region has 16 residues. The DNA for the CDR3 is TGTGCCAGCAGCGATCCGGGACTAGCAGGCCGCAATGAGCAGTTCTTC. This encodes CASSDPGLAGRNEQFF.

V usage is TRBV18 and J usage is TRBJ1-4; D not resolved. Germline V CDR1 and CDR2: KGHSH, LQKENI. The V end lost 1 base, the J end lost 8 bases, and 8 bases lay between the germline ends. This CDR3 comprises 13 residues. CDR3 sequence: CASSPRTGEKLFF. CDR3 in DNA: TGTGCCAGCTCACCACGGACGGGGGAAAAACTGTTTTTT.

The chain is built from TRBV5-1 and TRBJ2-5, with D perhaps TRBD2 (5 bases). Per germline, CDR1 SGHRS and CDR2 YFSETQ. V was pared by 0 bases and J by 5 bases, with 11 bases between. The CDR3 consists of 14 residues. CDR3 sequence (DNA): TGCGCCAGCAGCTTGGAGGCTACGGGGGAGACCCAGTACTTC. Its protein product is CASSLEATGETQYF.

V is TRBV5-6 and J is TRBJ1-4; 7 bases line up with TRBD1. The CDR3 is 14 residues long. The germline gives CDR1 SGHDT, CDR2 YYEEEE. V gave up 0 bases and J gave up 8 bases; unmatched junction bases: 4. CDR3: CASSLGRGREKLFF. The CDR3 region has the DNA TGTGCCAGCAGCTTGGGTAGGGGGCGAGAAAAACTGTTTTTT.

J is TRBJ1-1 and V is TRBV7-6, with D hard to call. V was trimmed by 3 bases and J by 1 base, leaving 6 bases between them. Germline values: CDR1 SGHVS, CDR2 FNYEAQ. This CDR3 contains 13 residues. The CDR3 nucleotides are TGTGCCAGCAGCTTGTTAGAGAACACTGAAGCTTTCTTT. This gives the protein CASSLLENTEAFF.

J is TRBJ1-2 and V is TRBV19; 8 bases line up with TRBD1. Germline V gene data show CDR1 as LNHDA and CDR2 as SQIVND (reference sequence). The V gene end was trimmed by 9 bases and the J gene end by 3 bases; junction bases not matched to a gene: 6. This CDR3 has 13 residues. Written as DNA, the CDR3 is TGTGCCAGCGAAGGACAGGGAGACTATGGCTACACCTTC. It specifies CASEGQGDYGYTF.

V gene TRBV3-1 (or the pseudogene TRBV3-2) combines with J gene TRBJ2-5, with D possibly being TRBD2 (5 bases). This CDR3 is built from 18 residues. The V gene lost 3 bases and the J gene lost 4 bases, with 24 bases spanning the gap. The germline CDR1 and CDR2 sequences are LGHDT and YNNKEL (reference sequence). The CDR3 region is CASSHPSGRAELGETQYF. In DNA, the CDR3 is TGTGCCAGCAGCCACCCGTCTGGGCGGGCGGAACTGGGAGAGACCCAGTACTTC.

The chain carries TRBV11-2 and TRBJ2-5, with D unclear. The CDR3 consists of 14 residues. The V gene lost 1 base and the J gene lost 6 bases, with 12 bases spanning the gap. Germline V gene sequence: CDR1 SGHAT, CDR2 FQNNGV. Written as DNA, the CDR3 is TGTGCCAGCAGCTTAGGGGCAGCCAAACAGACCCAGTACTTC. Residues: CASSLGAAKQTQYF.

The V call is TRBV6-6, the J call TRBJ1-1, with D possibly TRBD1 on 6 matching bases. The CDR3 loop spans 14 amino acids. Trimming left V 5 bases short and J 10 bases short, with 20 bases between. Germline assignment: CDR1 MNHNY and CDR2 SVGAGI (reference sequence). This CDR3 is CASSLGQGREAAFF. The CDR3 coding sequence is TGTGCCAGCAGTCTAGGCCAGGGGCGGGAGGCAGCTTTCTTT.

The chain joins TRBV5-4 to TRBJ2-7, with 9 bases matching TRBD1. CDR1 SGHNT and CDR2 YYREEE come from the germline V gene (reference sequence). CDR3 length: 15 residues. Trimming took 6 bases from V and 4 from J; bases not matched to a gene: 11. The CDR3 is CASNRGGQGLYEQYF. The CDR3 DNA is TGTGCCAGCAACCGCGGGGGACAGGGACTATACGAGCAGTACTTC.

This chain uses TRBV7-2 with TRBJ1-3; D unclear. Trimming left V 4 bases short and J 0 bases short, with 7 bases between. Germline V lookup: CDR1 SGHTA, CDR2 FQGNSA. The CDR3 is made up of 14 amino acids. The chain's CDR3 is CASSSQISGNTIYF. DNA of the CDR3: TGTGCCAGCAGCTCTCAGATCTCTGGAAACACCATATATTTT.

In its sample, this clone was seen once. The chain recombines TRBV2 with TRBJ2-1, with D perhaps matching TRBD1 (6 bases). Trimming shortened V by 6 bases and J by 8 bases, and 8 bases separated the two germline ends. CDR1 is SNHLY and CDR2 is FYNNEI in the germline V gene. The CDR3 runs 11 residues. CDR3 sequence: CASRQGDEQFF. CDR3 in DNA: TGTGCCAGCAGACAGGGTGATGAGCAGTTCTTC.

The V gene is TRBV5-6, the J gene TRBJ1-6, with D maybe TRBD1 (6 bases). The germline gives CDR1 SGHDT, CDR2 YYEEEE. V gave up 4 bases and J gave up 6 bases, with 17 bases separating them. This CDR3 contains 16 residues. CDR3 DNA sequence: TGTGCCAGCAGCCAAGTTCAGGGGACCGCTAATTCACCCCTCCACTTT. Amino acid sequence: CASSQVQGTANSPLHF.

This chain links TRBV10-1 with TRBJ1-2; the D is unclear. The CDR3 has 16 residues. The V gene's germline CDR1 is WNHNN and CDR2 SYGVQD (reference sequence). Trimming took 3 bases from V and 4 from J, leaving 18 bases between them. DNA of the CDR3: TGCGCCAGCAGTGACCGTGGGCATTTGAATGGCTATGGCTACACCTTC. Protein product: CASSDRGHLNGYGYTF.

A few counts support this clone. This chain links TRBV7-9 with TRBJ2-7; D ambiguous. V lost 7 bases, J lost 7 bases, and 14 bases lay in between. CDR1 SEHNR and CDR2 FQNEAQ come from the germline V gene (reference sequence). The CDR3 contains 12 residues. CDR3 DNA sequence: TGTGCCAGCACCTTGGCAAACGGGGAGCAGTACTTC. Translated, it gives CASTLANGEQYF.

The chain employs TRBV5-8 and TRBJ2-1; 9 bases line up with TRBD2. Germline lookup yields CDR1 SGHTS and CDR2 YDEGEE. J lost 9 bases, V lost 1 base, and 11 bases had no gene match. CDR3 length: 16 residues. The CDR3 DNA reads TGTGCCAGCAGCTTGTTTTCTAGCGGGGCCGCAAGTGAGCAGTTCTTC. This sequence encodes CASSLFSSGAASEQFF.

The chain recombines TRBV4-3 with TRBJ1-6; no reliable D call. This CDR3 has 14 amino acids. Looked up from germline, CDR1 is LGHNA and CDR2 is YSLEER. The germline V and J ends were trimmed by 5 bases and 7 bases, with 12 bases remaining between them. The DNA of the CDR3 is TGCGCCAGCAGCGAGGTTTACGGGAATTCACCCCTCCACTTT. It codes for CASSEVYGNSPLHF.

This clone has a handful of counts. The chain recombines TRBV19 with TRBJ1-4; D not certain. Germline assignment: CDR1 LNHDA and CDR2 SQIVND (reference sequence). The ends were cut back, 3 bases at V and 0 bases at J, with 8 bases in the middle. There are 15 residues in the CDR3. The CDR3 bases are TGTGCCAGTAGTATGTTGGCCTCAACTAATGAAAAACTGTTTTTT. It specifies CASSMLASTNEKLFF. Full variable domain (outside the CDR3, taken from reference TRBV19 and TRBJ1-4): DGGITQSPKYLFRKEGQNVTLSCEQNLNHDAMYWYRQDPGQGLRLIYYSQIVNDFQKGDIAEGYSVSREKKESFPLTVTSAQKNPTAFYLCASSMLASTNEKLFFGSGTQLSVL.

J is TRBJ2-1 and V is TRBV19, with 9 bases that match TRBD1. Looked up from germline, CDR1 is LNHDA and CDR2 is SQIVND (reference sequence). Trimming cost V 4 bases and J 7 bases; bases outside gene matches: 8. CDR3 length: 15 residues. CDR3 bases: TGTGCCAGTAGTAAACCGGGACAGGGTCGGAATGAGCAGTTCTTC. Its protein product is CASSKPGQGRNEQFF.

The genes are TRBV5-1 and TRBJ2-7; TRBD2 matches 7 bases. CDR1 and CDR2 (germline): SGHRS, YFSETQ. The V gene end was trimmed by 4 bases and the J gene end by 2 bases; junction bases not matched to a gene: 9. The CDR3 loop spans 15 amino acids. CDR3 region: CASSAFAAGTYEQYF. In nucleotides, the CDR3 is TGCGCCAGCAGCGCTTTTGCAGCGGGGACCTACGAGCAGTACTTC.

The genes are TRBV6-5 and TRBJ2-7; 7 bases line up with TRBD1. Germline CDR1 and CDR2: MNHEY and SVGAGI. This CDR3 has 13 residues. V lost 2 bases to trimming and J lost 2 bases; unmatched junction nucleotides: 0. CDR3 amino acids: CASSYDRAYEQYF. The CDR3 bases are TGTGCCAGCAGTTACGACAGGGCCTACGAGCAGTACTTC.

Only one count was recorded for this clone. For the CDR3, the DNA is TGTGCCAGTAGGACCGACAGGGCCGTTTACGTCGGGGAGCTGTTTTTT. This translates into CASRTDRAVYVGELFF. V gene TRBV28 combines with J gene TRBJ2-2; 7 positions match TRBD1. The CDR3 runs to 16 residues. Trimming removed 9 bases from V and 7 bases from J; junction bases left unmatched: 17. Germline V lookup: CDR1 MDHEN, CDR2 SYDVKM. Full variable domain (missing parts from reference TRBV28 and TRBJ2-2): DVKVTQSSRYLVKRTGEKVFLECVQDMDHENMFWYRQDPGLGLRLIYFSYDVKMKEKGDIPEGYSVSREKKERFSLILESASTNQTSMYLCASRTDRAVYVGELFFGEGSRLTVL.

A single count supports this clone. The junction departs from germline at one end; a sequencing error may be responsible. The chain carries TRBV28 and TRBJ2-4; TRBD2 aligns across 10 bases. Germline loops: CDR1 MDHEN, CDR2 SYDVKM. CDR3 length equals 15 residues. For the CDR3, the DNA is TGTGCCAGCGGTTTAGCGGGGGGAACCAAAAACATTCAGTACTTC. It encodes CASGLAGGTKNIQYF.

The V gene is TRBV4-3, the J gene TRBJ1-6, with D possibly being TRBD1 (6 bases). The germline V gene encodes CDR1 LGHNA and CDR2 YSLEER. The CDR3 extends over 14 amino acids. Trimming cost V 3 bases and J 9 bases, with 12 bases left between them. The CDR3 loop is CASSQDSWGSPLHF. CDR3 nucleotides: TGCGCCAGCAGCCAGGACAGTTGGGGTTCACCCCTCCACTTT.

CDR3 amino acids: CASSLMRTSGGVNTGELFF. CDR3 in DNA: TGCGCCAGCAGCTTGATGAGGACTAGCGGGGGAGTGAACACCGGGGAGCTGTTTTTT. The chain couples TRBV5-1 to TRBJ2-2; TRBD2 matches at 13 bases. CDR1 is SGHRS and CDR2 is YFSETQ in the germline V gene. The CDR3 totals 19 residues. The V and J ends lost 1 base and 1 base, in that order; junction bases with no gene match: 7.

The CDR3, as DNA: TGTGCCACCAGCAGACCCGGACTAGCGGGGAGCTCCTACGAGCAGTACTTC. Translation gives CATSRPGLAGSSYEQYF. The rearrangement joins TRBV15 to TRBJ2-7; 12 nucleotides align to TRBD2. CDR3 length: 17 residues. CDR1 LNHNV and CDR2 YYDKDF come from the germline V gene (reference sequence). V gave up 2 bases and J gave up 0 bases; unmatched junction bases: 5.

V gene TRBV10-1 combines with J gene TRBJ2-3, with a weak D call TRBD1 (6 bases). Germline V gene sequence: CDR1 WNHNN, CDR2 SYGVQD (reference sequence). This CDR3 has 12 amino acids. The ends were cut back, 3 bases at V and 10 bases at J, with 11 bases in the middle. For the CDR3, the DNA is TGCGCCAGCAGTGATAGGGGGTGGTCGCAGTATTTT. Its translation is CASSDRGWSQYF.

The rearrangement uses TRBV4-3 and TRBJ2-1; D uncertain. This CDR3 is 15 amino acids long. CDR1 is LGHNA and CDR2 is YSLEER in the germline V gene. The V and J ends lost 5 bases and 9 bases respectively, with 20 bases between them. CDR3 nucleotide sequence: TGCGCCAGCAGCAAACGAATCACATCGATCAGTGAGCAGTTCTTC. This encodes CASSKRITSISEQFF.

The V gene is TRBV19, the J gene TRBJ1-6; D is ambiguous. CDR1 and CDR2 (germline): LNHDA, SQIVND (reference sequence). Trimming pared 6 bases from V and 12 bases from J, leaving 12 bases between. The CDR3 has 12 amino acids. CDR3 sequence (DNA): TGTGCCAGTAGCTCGCCCAAACTACCCCTCCACTTT. Translating it yields CASSSPKLPLHF. Based on the CDR3 plus reference TRBV19 and TRBJ1-6, the full variable domain is DGGITQSPKYLFRKEGQNVTLSCEQNLNHDAMYWYRQDPGQGLRLIYYSQIVNDFQKGDIAEGYSVSREKKESFPLTVTSAQKNPTAFYLCASSSPKLPLHFGNGTRLTVT.

The gene calls are TRBV5-4 and TRBJ1-1; D gene ambiguous. V was cut by 0 bases and J by 0 bases, with 3 bases left in between. Germline CDR1 SGHNT, CDR2 YYREEE (reference sequence). This CDR3 has 13 amino acids. The CDR3 is CASSLGVNTEAFF. As DNA, the CDR3 is TGTGCCAGCAGCTTGGGAGTGAACACTGAAGCTTTCTTT.

This sequence joins TRBV11-2 and TRBJ1-1; possible D gene TRBD1, 6 bases. Germline CDR1 is SGHAT and CDR2 is FQNNGV. CDR3 length: 18 amino acids. V was shortened by 1 base and J by 1 base, with 19 bases between the two germline ends. The CDR3 loop reads CASSLGFGQGIANTEAFF. CDR3 coding DNA: TGTGCCAGCAGCTTAGGTTTCGGGCAGGGGATAGCGAACACTGAAGCTTTCTTT.